The 17 T cell receptor beta chains in this list originate from one sample, sequenced in a study of T-cell memory formation after mild COVID-19. TCRdb passed the 5' RACE reads through MiXCR, listing each CDR3 protein once. The data contain some 40,000 distinct CDR3 sequences, 6.1% of them seen just once; the ten biggest clones take up under 0.95%. The sample was PBMCs or a T cell subset sorted from them (not recorded which). Every receptor here comes from an adult who had mild COVID-19 (a few samples of this study predate the infection). Cell type and time point are not known.

Many counts were recorded for this clonotype. V gene TRBV7-3 combines with J gene TRBJ2-3; D is possibly TRBD2 (6 bases). The CDR3 length is 15 residues. Trimming stripped 4 bases from V and 8 bases from J, with 19 bases between. From germline, CDR1 is SGHTA and CDR2 FQGTGA. CDR3 sequence (DNA): TGTGCCAGCAGCTCCTTTCAGGGAGGTGTGGGTACGCAGTATTTT. It yields the protein CASSSFQGGVGTQYF.

Ten or more counts support this clonotype. This chain connects TRBV7-2 to TRBJ1-3; D perhaps matches TRBD1 (5 bases). The germline V gene has CDR1 SGHTA and CDR2 FQGNSA. This CDR3 has 15 residues. The V end was cut by 5 bases, the J end by 2 bases, with 13 bases between. As DNA, the CDR3 is TGTGCCAGCAGCCCGTCGACAGCAACTGGAAACACCATATATTTT. This sequence encodes CASSPSTATGNTIYF. Drawing the rest from reference TRBV7-2 and TRBJ1-3, the complete variable domain is GAGVSQSPSNKVTEKGKDVELRCDPISGHTALYWYRQSLGQGLEFLIYFQGNSAPDKSGLPSDRFSAERTGGSVSTLTIQRTQQEDSAVYLCASSPSTATGNTIYFGEGSWLTVV.

At least ten counts were recorded for this clonotype. This chain links TRBV6-5 with TRBJ1-6; D not certain. The V and J ends lost 2 bases and 10 bases respectively, with 18 bases between them. The germline V gene encodes CDR1 MNHEY and CDR2 SVGAGI. CDR3 length: 16 residues. CDR3 DNA sequence: TGTGCCAGCAGTTACGGGGAACGAGGCAGACCCTCACCCCTCCACTTT. This codes for CASSYGERGRPSPLHF.

This clonotype was counted a few times. The chain recombines TRBV2 with TRBJ1-1; 8 bases align to TRBD1. Germline CDR1 and CDR2: SNHLY and FYNNEI. This CDR3 is 14 amino acids long. Unmatched junction bases numbered 3, after V lost 6 bases and J lost 0 bases. The CDR3 DNA reads as TGTGCCAGCAGGAGACAGGGGCTGAACACTGAAGCTTTCTTT. Residues: CASRRQGLNTEAFF.

The rearrangement links TRBV20-1 to TRBJ1-2; the match to TRBD1 covers 7 bases. Germline CDR1 reads DFQATT; CDR2 reads SNEGSKA (reference sequence). J lost 0 bases, V lost 7 bases, and 5 bases had no gene match. This CDR3 region has 13 residues. The CDR3 sequence is CSVQTGANYGYTF. The DNA for the CDR3 is TGCAGTGTCCAAACAGGGGCTAACTATGGCTACACCTTC.

This clonotype has a count of ten or more. This chain connects TRBV7-2 to TRBJ1-1; D remains unclear. Germline V gives CDR1 SGHTA, CDR2 FQGNSA. Trimming cost V 3 bases and J 1 base, with 12 bases left between them. The CDR3 is made up of 15 amino acids. CDR3 in amino acids: CASSFDRNSNTEAFF. The DNA for the CDR3 is TGTGCCAGCAGCTTCGATAGAAATTCGAACACTGAAGCTTTCTTT. The whole variable domain, remainder taken from reference TRBV7-2 and TRBJ1-1, is GAGVSQSPSNKVTEKGKDVELRCDPISGHTALYWYRQSLGQGLEFLIYFQGNSAPDKSGLPSDRFSAERTGGSVSTLTIQRTQQEDSAVYLCASSFDRNSNTEAFFGQGTRLTVV.

This chain joins TRBV27 and TRBJ1-6; D gene uncertain. V shed 2 bases and J shed 10 bases, with 12 bases lying between them. From germline, CDR1 is MNHEY and CDR2 SMNVEV (reference sequence). The CDR3 has 14 amino acids. The chain's CDR3 is CASSLSGWESPLHF. The DNA for the CDR3 is TGTGCCAGCAGTTTAAGTGGATGGGAGTCACCCCTCCACTTT.

The gene calls are TRBV6-5 and TRBJ2-2; D not resolved. Trimming took 5 bases from V and 6 from J, leaving 7 bases between them. Germline V gene sequence: CDR1 MNHEY, CDR2 SVGAGI. The CDR3 has 12 residues. The CDR3 loop reads CASSRAAGELFF. CDR3 nucleotides: TGTGCCAGCAGTCGGGCGGCCGGGGAGCTGTTTTTT.

This clonotype was seen more than once but under ten times. The chain uses TRBV5-1 and TRBJ2-1, with D perhaps TRBD1 (5 bases). From germline, CDR1 is SGHRS and CDR2 YFSETQ. Trimming pared 2 bases from V and 9 bases from J, leaving 18 bases between. The CDR3 spans 15 residues. Written as DNA, the CDR3 is TGCGCCAGCAGCTTAGGACAATTTAGTGGTGGTGAGCAGTTCTTC. Translating gives CASSLGQFSGGEQFF.

This clonotype was observed a handful of times. V is TRBV12-3 or TRBV12-4 and J is TRBJ1-4; D is uncertain. Trimming removed 6 bases at V and 0 bases at J, with 5 bases between. This CDR3 is 13 amino acids long. The CDR3 sequence is CASRSPTNEKLFF. DNA of the CDR3: TGTGCCAGCAGGTCCCCAACTAATGAAAAACTGTTTTTT.

This clonotype showed up many times. This chain uses TRBV11-3 with TRBJ2-3; 10 nucleotides match TRBD1. V gave up 5 bases and J gave up 2 bases; unmatched junction bases: 4. Germline CDR1 reads SGHNT; CDR2 reads YENEEA. The CDR3 covers 15 residues. CDR3 in amino acids: CASSRDRGLTDTQYF. The CDR3 DNA reads TGTGCCAGCAGCCGGGACAGGGGACTCACAGATACGCAGTATTTT.

This clonotype showed up many times. The chain uses TRBV7-6 and TRBJ2-1, with TRBD2 matching over 11 bases. The CDR3 contains 18 residues. V gave up 4 bases and J gave up 5 bases; unmatched junction bases: 13. Germline V gene sequence: CDR1 SGHVS, CDR2 FNYEAQ. This chain's CDR3 is CASSSPTASGGLHNEQFF. The CDR3 DNA is TGTGCCAGCAGCTCCCCTACGGCTAGCGGGGGGTTACACAATGAGCAGTTCTTC.

This rearrangement joins TRBV5-8 to TRBJ2-5; 8 bases map to TRBD2. Germline V gives CDR1 SGHTS, CDR2 YDEGEE. Trimming at V came to 1 base and at J to 3 bases, leaving 11 bases not matched to a gene. CDR3 length: 17 residues. The CDR3 coding sequence is TGTGCCAGCAGCTTGCCCCTTTGGCGGGAGGCGGAAGAGACCCAGTACTTC. This gives the protein CASSLPLWREAEETQYF.

The chain links TRBV6-6 to TRBJ1-3; 7 bases fit TRBD1. The CDR3 covers 15 residues. The ends lost 5 bases at V and 7 bases at J; junction bases unmatched: 11. The germline gives CDR1 MNHNY, CDR2 SVGAGI (reference sequence). This CDR3 is CASSIQEGALNTIYF. CDR3 sequence (DNA): TGTGCCAGCAGTATACAGGAGGGGGCTTTGAACACCATATATTTT.

This clonotype was seen a few times. The chain carries TRBV7-2 and TRBJ2-7; D gene uncertain. The CDR3 has 13 amino acids. V lost 3 bases to trimming and J lost 4 bases, with 10 bases between them. Germline V gene sequence: CDR1 SGHTA, CDR2 FQGNSA. The CDR3 nucleotides read TGTGCCAGCAGCTTCGGCGGTTCGTACGAGCAGTACTTC. Translation gives CASSFGGSYEQYF.

This clonotype showed up many times. V is TRBV25-1 and J is TRBJ2-7; TRBD2 might be the D (5 bases). This CDR3 has 12 residues. Germline V gene sequence: CDR1 MGHDK, CDR2 SYGVNS. V was trimmed by 2 bases and J by 5 bases, leaving 7 bases between them. The CDR3 sequence: CASSEAGDEQYF. In DNA form, the CDR3 reads TGTGCCAGCAGTGAAGCGGGCGACGAGCAGTACTTC.

This clonotype was seen a few times. A read error is possible here, since a much larger clone lies one base away. This chain uses TRBV7-3 with TRBJ1-1, with unresolved D. V was trimmed by 0 bases and J by 1 base, leaving 3 bases between them. The CDR3 loop spans 13 amino acids. Germline V gene sequence: CDR1 SGHTA, CDR2 FQGTGA. In DNA, the CDR3 is TGTGCCAGCAGCTTAACAGAGAACACTGAAGCTTTCTTT. Translated: CASSLTENTEAFF.